The 15 T cell receptor beta chains below all came from one sample that was sequenced in a study of CD8 T cells in ankylosing spondylitis. TCRdb analysed the 5' RACE reads with MiXCR anew, one entry per CDR3 protein. The data show approximately 250,000 distinct CDR3 sequences, with roughly 8.2% seen just once and more than 4% held by the top ten. Sequenced sample: blood, either unsorted or a sorted T cell fraction (not recorded which). These receptors originate from a female donor with ankylosing spondylitis or in good health (not recorded which).

The chain couples TRBV20-1 to TRBJ2-7; 9 nucleotides line up with TRBD2. The trim removed 3 bases at V and 0 bases at J, leaving 9 bases unmatched. CDR1 and CDR2 (germline): DFQATT, SNEGSKA (reference sequence). CDR3 length: 16 residues. The CDR3 region is CSARRTSVLSSYEQYF. The CDR3 DNA reads as TGCAGTGCTAGGAGGACTAGCGTTTTAAGCTCCTACGAGCAGTACTTC.

This clonotype was picked up a small number of times. The rearrangement joins TRBV7-9 to TRBJ2-5, with D unresolved. The V end lost 1 base, the J end lost 4 bases, and 7 bases lay between the germline ends. Per the germline V gene, CDR1 is SEHNR and CDR2 is FQNEAQ (reference sequence). This CDR3 contains 13 residues. The CDR3 region is CASSLGFLETQYF. Here the CDR3 DNA reads TGTGCCAGCAGCTTAGGTTTCCTAGAGACCCAGTACTTC.

This clonotype was seen many times. V gene TRBV6-1 combines with J gene TRBJ2-2, with 7 nucleotides matching TRBD2. The CDR3 sequence is 15 residues long. Germline loops: CDR1 MNHNS, CDR2 SASEGT. V lost 6 bases, J lost 0 bases, and 4 bases stayed unmatched. The DNA for the CDR3 is TGTGCCAGCAGAACTAGCGCTACGAACACCGGGGAGCTGTTTTTT. Translation gives CASRTSATNTGELFF.

To note about this clonotype: One junction end disagrees with the germline gene, perhaps due to a read error. The chain links TRBV6-2 or TRBV6-3 to TRBJ2-1; D call uncertain. In germline, CDR1 is MNHEY, CDR2 SVGEGT. This CDR3 comprises 12 residues. This CDR3 is CVSSSTAIGPFF. The DNA of the CDR3 is TGTGTCAGCAGTTCCACAGCCATTGGCCCGTTCTTC.

This clonotype was observed many times. The chain links TRBV29-1 to TRBJ1-1; 8 nucleotides align to TRBD1. Germline V lookup: CDR1 SQVTM, CDR2 ANQGSEA. This CDR3 has 13 residues. With 4 bases clipped from V and 4 bases from J, the junction kept 5 bases outside the gene matches. CDR3 sequence reads: CSVVTGGGTEAFF. The CDR3 coding sequence is TGCAGCGTTGTCACAGGGGGAGGCACTGAAGCTTTCTTT.

This clonotype was picked up many times. The chain carries TRBV6-2 or TRBV6-3 and TRBJ2-1, with D possibly being TRBD1 (6 bases). The germline V gene encodes CDR1 MNHEY and CDR2 SVGEGT. V lost 5 bases and J 6 bases, leaving 23 bases between the germline ends. The CDR3 length is 17 residues. The DNA for the CDR3 is TGTGCCAGCAGTACCTACGACAGGCCCGTTTACTTCAATGAGCAGTTCTTC. It encodes CASSTYDRPVYFNEQFF.

This clonotype was counted ten times or more. The rearrangement uses TRBV4-2 and TRBJ1-3; D unresolved. The CDR3 loop spans 15 amino acids. V dropped 1 base and J dropped 4 bases, with 11 bases sitting between them. In germline, CDR1 is LGHNA, CDR2 YNFKEQ. As DNA, the CDR3 is TGTGCCAGCAGCCAAGTGGAGAGCAGCGGAAACACCATATATTTT. This encodes CASSQVESSGNTIYF.

This rearrangement joins TRBV12-3 or TRBV12-4 to TRBJ2-7; D is tentatively TRBD1 or TRBD2 (6 bases each). The V end was cut by 5 bases, the J end by 6 bases, with 17 bases between. The CDR3 length is 14 residues. The CDR3 sequence: CASSLGGGMGEQYF. CDR3 sequence (DNA): TGTGCCAGCAGTCTCGGGGGCGGGATGGGCGAGCAGTACTTC.

This clonotype was recorded at least ten times. The chain joins TRBV7-8 to TRBJ2-7, with 10 bases aligning to TRBD2. The J segment lost 3 bases and the V segment lost 3 bases, leaving 5 bases of the junction unmatched. This CDR3 has 15 residues. Germline loops: CDR1 SGHVS, CDR2 FQNEAQ. The DNA for the CDR3 is TGTGCCAGCAGCTTCGGGACTAGCGCTAGCTACGAGCAGTACTTC. It encodes CASSFGTSASYEQYF.

This clonotype has ten or more counts. The CDR3 region is CASSTGTGLMLSSYEQYF. As DNA, the CDR3 is TGTGCCAGCAGCACCGGGACAGGACTAATGTTGAGCTCCTACGAGCAGTACTTC. This chain uses TRBV5-4 with TRBJ2-7; 8 bases are shared with TRBD1. Trimming removed 4 bases from V and 0 bases from J; junction bases left unmatched: 15. The CDR3 is made up of 18 amino acids. CDR1 is SGHNT and CDR2 is YYREEE in the germline V gene (reference sequence).

V and J are TRBV6-5 and TRBJ1-2; TRBD1 is a possible D gene (5 bases). This CDR3 contains 14 residues. Trimming left V 3 bases short and J 5 bases short, with 13 bases between. CDR1 MNHEY and CDR2 SVGAGI come from the germline V gene. The CDR3 loop reads CASSYSGTWYGYTF. The CDR3 DNA is TGTGCCAGCAGTTATTCCGGGACTTGGTATGGCTACACCTTC.

This clonotype was detected ten times or more. The gene calls are TRBV4-3 and TRBJ2-1; D remains unclear. CDR1 is LGHNA, CDR2 YSLEER, per germline. This CDR3 has 13 amino acids. Trimming removed 1 base at V and 5 bases at J, with 6 bases between. The CDR3 sequence is CASSQGHHNEQFF. CDR3 bases: TGCGCCAGCAGCCAAGGACACCACAATGAGCAGTTCTTC.

This clonotype was recorded many times. CDR3 bases: TGTGCCAGCAGCGCATCCGGGAGGGAGGGGTACAATGAGCAGTTCTTC. It codes for CASSASGREGYNEQFF. The chain carries TRBV9 and TRBJ2-1; 8 bases fit TRBD2. Trimming took 3 bases from V and 4 from J; bases not matched to a gene: 9. The CDR3 totals 16 residues. Germline CDR1 reads SGDLS; CDR2 reads YYNGEE.

The table lists this clonotype with many counts. The gene calls are TRBV20-1 and TRBJ1-1; D gene unclear. The CDR3 runs 12 residues. The V end was cut by 1 base, the J end by 9 bases, with 12 bases between. In germline, CDR1 is DFQATT, CDR2 SNEGSKA (reference sequence). As DNA, the CDR3 is TGCAGTGCTAGAGCTGGGCGGGAGCAAGCTTTCTTT. The encoded protein is CSARAGREQAFF.

This clonotype was recorded many times. The chain is built from TRBV5-5 and TRBJ1-2; no definite D call. Germline lookup yields CDR1 SGHKS and CDR2 YYEKEE (reference sequence). This CDR3 spans 10 amino acids. V lost 6 bases and J lost 3, with 3 bases in between. CDR3 nucleotide sequence: TGTGCCAGCACCGACTATGGCTACACCTTC. This gives the protein CASTDYGYTF.